A selection of T cell receptor beta chains follows, all from one sample in a study of cytomegalovirus exposure and HLA in healthy donors. Here immunoSEQ multiplex PCR was the method, and the copy in TCRdb shows in-frame clones only, minus some. The repertoire shows roughly 100,000 clones; the top ten hold less than 4.5%. The sample consisted of PBMCs. Every receptor here comes from a man aged 35 to 55 in good health and CMV-seronegative. Both conserved end residues are part of each CDR3. The order of the fields is V gene, D gene, J gene, CDR3 DNA, CDR3 protein. A D gene is named only where the DNA matches it firmly.

TRBV5-6	-	TRBJ2-5	TGTGCCAGCAGCTTGGAGATGACAGTGAAAGAGACCCAGTACTTC	CASSLEMTVKETQYF
TRBV6-5	TRBD1	TRBJ1-1	TGTGCCAGCAGTTACTCGGGGACAGGGAGTGAAGCTTTCTTT	CASSYSGTGSEAFF
TRBV5-1	TRBD2	TRBJ2-1	TGCGCCAGCAGCCGAGGACTAGCGGGATTGAATGAGCAGTTCTTC	CASSRGLAGLNEQFF
TRBV9	-	TRBJ1-2	TGTGCCAGCAGCGTAGGTGGGGGGGGGCAGAGTGGCTACACCTTC	CASSVGGGGQSGYTF
TRBV5-1	TRBD1	TRBJ2-7	TGCGCCAGCAGCATCGGACAGGGGGCCCACGAGCAGTACTTC	CASSIGQGAHEQYF
TRBV19	TRBD2	TRBJ2-7	TGTGCCAGTAGTATCGGGGCGGGAGTAAGGGAGCAGTACTTC	CASSIGAGVREQYF
TRBV5-1	TRBD1	TRBJ2-5	TGCGCCAGCAGCAGGGGGCAACTTGCAGAGACCCAGTACTTC	CASSRGQLAETQYF
TRBV27	TRBD1	TRBJ2-7	TGTGCCAGCAGTTCAACAGGGGGCGAGCAGTACTTC	CASSSTGGEQYF
TRBV19	-	TRBJ1-1	TGTGCCAGTAGTATACGCCCCACCGGTCCCTCGGCTTTCTTT	CASSIRPTGPSAFF
TRBV6-1	TRBD1	TRBJ1-5	TGTGCCAGCAGTGTCACAGGGGGCTCTAATCAGCCCCAGCATTTT	CASSVTGGSNQPQHF
TRBV19	TRBD2	TRBJ2-2	TGTGCCAGTAGTATAGGGACTAGCGCCGTCGGGGAGCTGTTTTTT	CASSIGTSAVGELFF
TRBV5-6	-	TRBJ2-7	TGTGCCAGCAGCTTGGGAGGTTACGAGCAGTACTTC	CASSLGGYEQYF
TRBV9	-	TRBJ2-1	TGTGCCAGCAGCGTAGACGGCAATGAGCAGTTCTTC	CASSVDGNEQFF
TRBV7-4	-	TRBJ2-1	TGTGCCAGCAGCTCACGGTGGGGGGGCAAAGGTCTAGCATACAATGAGCAGTTCTTC	CASSSRWGGKGLAYNEQFF
TRBV7-2	-	TRBJ2-5	TGTGCCAGCTCTCGACAAGGTTTAAGTCAAGAGACCCAGTACTTC	CASSRQGLSQETQYF
TRBV6-5	-	TRBJ2-7	TGTGCCAGTCTGGACAGCTCTCACGAGCAGTACTTC	CASLDSSHEQYF
TRBV9	TRBD2	TRBJ2-2	TGTGCCAGCAGCGTAGGACTAGCGGGGGGCGCCGGGGAGCTGTTTTTT	CASSVGLAGGAGELFF
TRBV27	-	TRBJ2-7	TGTGCCAGCAGTTTATGGCCAGGCGCTGGCGAGCAGTACTTC	CASSLWPGAGEQYF
TRBV6-5	-	TRBJ2-5	TGTGCCAGCAGTTACCTTGAGACCCAGTACTTC	CASSYLETQYF
TRBV7-2	-	TRBJ1-1	TGTGCCAGCAGCAACAGACAGGCCCACACTGAAGCTTTCTTT	CASSNRQAHTEAFF
TRBV25-1	TRBD1	TRBJ1-1	TGTGCCAGCAGGCCGGGACAGGGGATTCCATATACTGAAGCTTTCTTT	CASRPGQGIPYTEAFF
TRBV2	-	TRBJ1-2	TGTGCCAGCAGTGAAGCGCTTGTGACATTTTTGAACGGCTACACCTTC	CASSEALVTFLNGYTF
TRBV6-6	TRBD1	TRBJ1-2	TGTGCCAGCACCCTACAGGGGGCGTTCGACTATGGCTACACCTTC	CASTLQGAFDYGYTF
TRBV25-1	-	TRBJ2-7	TGTGCCAGCAGTGAATGGTCAGGACATTCCTACGAGCAGTACTTC	CASSEWSGHSYEQYF
TRBV6-1	-	TRBJ2-2	TGTGCCAGCAGTGGATCGACAGGGAACACCGGGGAGCTGTTTTTT	CASSGSTGNTGELFF
TRBV28	-	TRBJ1-1	TGTGCCAGCACTACCACGGGACACCGCACTGAAGCTTTCTTT	CASTTTGHRTEAFF
TRBV25-1	-	TRBJ2-3	TGTGCCAGCAGTGGGTATGCCTGGGGGGGCCGGGGCACAGATACGCAGTATTTT	CASSGYAWGGRGTDTQYF
TRBV9	TRBD1	TRBJ1-5	TGTGCCAGCAGCGCACAGGGGGACTATCAGCCCCAGCATTTT	CASSAQGDYQPQHF
TRBV5-1	-	TRBJ2-3	TGCGCCAGCAGCTTGGGAGGAATCACAGATACGCAGTATTTT	CASSLGGITDTQYF
TRBV7-2	-	TRBJ2-5	TGTGCCAGCAGCTTAGGACAGCAAGAGACCCAGTACTTC	CASSLGQQETQYF
TRBV5-1	TRBD1	TRBJ1-2	TGCGCCAGCAGCTCGGGACAGGGCTATGGCTACACCTTC	CASSSGQGYGYTF
TRBV12-5	TRBD2	TRBJ2-7	TGTGCTAGTGGTTTGAGTCATAGACTAGCGGGATACGAGCAGTACTTC	CASGLSHRLAGYEQYF
TRBV6-1	-	TRBJ1-5	TGTGCCAGCAATCGCGCTAGCAATCAGCCCCAGCATTTT	CASNRASNQPQHF
TRBV18	TRBD2	TRBJ2-2	TGTGCCAGCTCACCACTGACTAGCGGGGGAACCGGGGAGCTGTTTTTT	CASSPLTSGGTGELFF
TRBV5-1	TRBD2	TRBJ2-5	TGCGCCAGCAGCTCTGGACTAGCGGGCCGGGAGACCCAGTACTTC	CASSSGLAGRETQYF
TRBV5-1	-	TRBJ1-2	TGCGCCAGCAGCTGGAAGACTAATACTAACTATGGCTACACCTTC	CASSWKTNTNYGYTF
TRBV28	-	TRBJ2-6	TGTGCCAGCAGCCGAGCCTCTGGGGCCAACGTCCTGACTTTC	CASSRASGANVLTF
TRBV19	-	TRBJ1-1	TGTGCCAGTAGTATCTTCCAGGCGAACACTGAAGCTTTCTTT	CASSIFQANTEAFF
TRBV5-1	TRBD1	TRBJ1-5	TGCGCCAGCAGCTTGGTAGGGGGCAGTCAGCCCCAGCATTTT	CASSLVGGSQPQHF
TRBV5-6	TRBD1	TRBJ2-2	TGTGCCAGCAGCTTGGCCCGGACAGGGGGCCGGACCGGGGAGCTGTTTTTT	CASSLARTGGRTGELFF
TRBV18	TRBD1	TRBJ2-7	TGTGCCAGCTCACCTTACAGGGGGCAGAACGAGCAGTACTTC	CASSPYRGQNEQYF
TRBV19	TRBD2	TRBJ2-7	TGTGCCAGTAGAGCTCTAGCGGGAGGATACGAGCAGTACTTC	CASRALAGGYEQYF
TRBV5-5	-	TRBJ2-1	TGTGCCAGCAGCTTGGGGCCCTCGAATGAGCAGTTCTTC	CASSLGPSNEQFF
TRBV7-9	-	TRBJ1-4	TGTGCCAGCAGCTTAGTACAGGGCGGTGAAAAACTGTTTTTT	CASSLVQGGEKLFF
TRBV6-6	TRBD1	TRBJ1-2	TGTGCCAGCAGTTCAATTCGACAGGGAAATGGCTACACCTTC	CASSSIRQGNGYTF
TRBV27	-	TRBJ1-2	TGTGCCAGCAGTCGCAGGGTCGGGTATGGCTACACCTTC	CASSRRVGYGYTF
TRBV7-6	TRBD1	TRBJ2-7	TGTGCCAGCGGACAGGGGACCTACGAGCAGTACTTC	CASGQGTYEQYF
TRBV28	-	TRBJ1-2	TGTGCCATGGCGGCCGCTGGAGGAAACTATGGCTACACCTTC	CAMAAAGGNYGYTF
TRBV7-9	TRBD1	TRBJ2-7	TGTGCCAGCAGCCTAGGGCCACAGGGGAACTACGAGCAGTACTTC	CASSLGPQGNYEQYF
TRBV6-5	TRBD2	TRBJ2-7	TGTGCCAGCAGTTACGCGTCTAGCGGGACCTACGAGCAGTACTTC	CASSYASSGTYEQYF
TRBV7-2	TRBD2	TRBJ2-3	TGTGCCAGCAGCTCCCGACTAGCGGCAGATACGCAGTATTTT	CASSSRLAADTQYF
TRBV7-9	TRBD1	TRBJ1-4	TGTGCCAGCAGCTTAGGGGGACAGGGGACTGCAACTAATGAAAAACTGTTTTTT	CASSLGGQGTATNEKLFF
TRBV5-8	-	TRBJ2-1	TGTGCCAGCAGCCTATCCCCCGGAGACAGCTCCTACAATGAGCAGTTCTTC	CASSLSPGDSSYNEQFF
TRBV7-6	-	TRBJ1-2	TGTGCCAGCAGCTCAGTGCAGAACTATGGCTACACCTTC	CASSSVQNYGYTF
TRBV14	TRBD1	TRBJ1-6	TGTGCCAGCAGCCAAGATGGGACAGGGGGCTCACCCCTCCACTTT	CASSQDGTGGSPLHF
TRBV7-2	-	TRBJ2-7	TGTGCCAGCAGCCAGGAAATAACAGGGCAAACGGCTTCCTACGAGCAGTACTTC	CASSQEITGQTASYEQYF
TRBV19	-	TRBJ1-1	TGTGCCAGTAGTATAGTGGCGGGAGGCTACACTGAAGCTTTCTTT	CASSIVAGGYTEAFF